This T cell receptor beta chain was recorded in a study of blood T cell repertoires in COVID-19. The overall study: COVID-19 samples from acute and convalescent phases originated in the United States, Italy and Spain. T cells, B-cell-depleted T cells, or PBMCs supplied cDNA or gDNA.

In germline, CDR1 is LGHDT, CDR2 YNNKEL (reference sequence). V gave up 0 bases and J gave up 8 bases, with 14 bases separating them. The CDR3 loop spans 15 amino acids. This clone was seen a few times. In the study's own analysis: The authors estimated nucleated cell counts from reference gene primer amplification. Sequencing used immunoSEQ multiplex PCR; TCRdb keeps in-frame clones, though not all of them. V and J calls and clone size follow that table, whereas D and trimming were derived from the DNA. The sample records around 440,000 clones, about 91% being singletons. Seattle researchers signed up patients amid active infection and tracked them longitudinally.

The chain has TRBV3-1 (or the pseudogene TRBV3-2) and TRBJ2-4, with unresolved D. The material sequenced was peripheral blood. The receptor's source is a woman aged 45-60 years with COVID-19, enrolled during active disease. The CDR3 bases are TGTGCCAGCAGCCAAGATGGTGGAGAAAGAGACATTCAGTACTTC. It translates to CASSQDGGERDIQYF.